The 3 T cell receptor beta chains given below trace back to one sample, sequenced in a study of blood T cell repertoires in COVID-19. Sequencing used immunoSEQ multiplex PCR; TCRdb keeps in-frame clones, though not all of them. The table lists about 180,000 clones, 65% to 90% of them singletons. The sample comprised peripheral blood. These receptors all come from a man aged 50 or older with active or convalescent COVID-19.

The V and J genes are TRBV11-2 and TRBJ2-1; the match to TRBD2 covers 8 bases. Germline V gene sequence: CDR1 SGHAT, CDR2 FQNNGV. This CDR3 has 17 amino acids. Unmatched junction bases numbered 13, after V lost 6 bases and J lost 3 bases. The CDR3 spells CASSRNLLAANYNEQFF. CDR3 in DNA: TGTGCCAGCAGTCGGAACCTACTAGCGGCAAACTACAATGAGCAGTTCTTC. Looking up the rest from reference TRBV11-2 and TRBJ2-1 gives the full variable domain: EAGVAQSPRYKIIEKRQSVAFWCNPISGHATLYWYQQILGQGPKLLIQFQNNGVVDDSQLPKDRFSAERLKGVDSTLKIQPAKLEDSAVYLCASSRNLLAANYNEQFFGPGTRLTVL.

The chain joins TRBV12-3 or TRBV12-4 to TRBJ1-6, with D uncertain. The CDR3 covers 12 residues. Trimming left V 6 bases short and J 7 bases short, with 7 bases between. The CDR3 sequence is CASSRVNSPLHF. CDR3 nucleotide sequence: TGTGCCAGCAGCCGCGTGAATTCACCCCTCCACTTT.

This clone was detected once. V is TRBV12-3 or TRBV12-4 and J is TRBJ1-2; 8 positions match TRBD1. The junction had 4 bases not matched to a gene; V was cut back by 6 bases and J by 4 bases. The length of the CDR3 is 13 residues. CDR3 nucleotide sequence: TGTGCCAGCAGCCACGGACAGGGCTATGGCTACACCTTC. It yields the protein CASSHGQGYGYTF.